This is a list of T cell receptor beta chains from one sample in a study of cytomegalovirus exposure and HLA in healthy donors. Profiling relied on immunoSEQ multiplex PCR, and the TCRdb table lists in-frame clones only, not all of them. The table lists around 140,000 clones, more than 70% of them singletons. Source material: PBMCs. The receptors were gathered from a man in his forties or fifties in good health and CMV-seropositive. CDR3s leave out the opening cysteine and the closing phenylalanine or tryptophan. Fields, in order: V gene, J gene, CDR3 protein.

v_call: TRBV6-1; j_call: TRBJ2-5; cdr3_aa: ASRGTGVETQY
v_call: TRBV6-4; j_call: TRBJ1-3; cdr3_aa: ASSSRTESSGNTIY
v_call: TRBV7-2; j_call: TRBJ1-2; cdr3_aa: ASTPDRSENYGYT
v_call: TRBV4-1; j_call: TRBJ1-2; cdr3_aa: ASSLERQGSYGYT
v_call: TRBV4-2; j_call: TRBJ2-1; cdr3_aa: ASSQSSRYNEQF
v_call: TRBV18; j_call: TRBJ2-2; cdr3_aa: ASSPPSGGRTGELF
v_call: TRBV21-1; j_call: TRBJ2-7; cdr3_aa: ASSTSGSYEQY
v_call: TRBV2; j_call: TRBJ2-1; cdr3_aa: ASSLGLAGGSYNEQF
v_call: TRBV9; j_call: TRBJ2-3; cdr3_aa: ASSVGYKAGGTDTQY
v_call: TRBV6-5; j_call: TRBJ1-1; cdr3_aa: ASSYGRQGNTEAF
v_call: TRBV5-1; j_call: TRBJ2-3; cdr3_aa: ASSFKTGTSGGAADTQY
v_call: TRBV27; j_call: TRBJ2-7; cdr3_aa: ASSLWGDPQYEQY
v_call: TRBV19; j_call: TRBJ1-6; cdr3_aa: ASRQDRSYNSPLH
v_call: TRBV6-1; j_call: TRBJ2-1; cdr3_aa: ASSAPGTSGRGEQF
v_call: TRBV7-9; j_call: TRBJ2-1; cdr3_aa: ASSQVADNNEQF
v_call: TRBV27; j_call: TRBJ2-7; cdr3_aa: ASSSGQLYEQY
v_call: TRBV6-1; j_call: TRBJ1-5; cdr3_aa: ASSEDRGYSNQPQH
v_call: TRBV4-1; j_call: TRBJ1-5; cdr3_aa: ASSQVMTDQPQH
v_call: TRBV7-9; j_call: TRBJ1-2; cdr3_aa: ASSLRQGPFSNYGYT
v_call: TRBV28; j_call: TRBJ1-1; cdr3_aa: ASSLSGGGLNTEAF
v_call: TRBV27; j_call: TRBJ1-2; cdr3_aa: ATSRGDSIGETYGYT
v_call: TRBV29-1; j_call: TRBJ2-7; cdr3_aa: SVRGGNYEQY
v_call: TRBV29-1; j_call: TRBJ2-7; cdr3_aa: SVGGTGALEQY
v_call: TRBV15; j_call: TRBJ2-5; cdr3_aa: ATSRDTSGRARETQY
v_call: TRBV4-1; j_call: TRBJ1-1; cdr3_aa: ASSQGRASGQGSTEAF
v_call: TRBV6-1; j_call: TRBJ1-2; cdr3_aa: ASSSVADGTGGYT
v_call: TRBV27; j_call: TRBJ1-2; cdr3_aa: ASTRAGGNYGYT
v_call: TRBV5-8; j_call: TRBJ2-7; cdr3_aa: ASRRGGGGAYEQY
v_call: TRBV4-1; j_call: TRBJ1-2; cdr3_aa: ASSSQPGTGEGYT
v_call: TRBV27; j_call: TRBJ1-2; cdr3_aa: ASSSRRGSNYGYT
v_call: TRBV7-9; j_call: TRBJ2-2; cdr3_aa: ASSLGTGELF
v_call: TRBV2; j_call: TRBJ1-2; cdr3_aa: ASSEARTGGYGYT
v_call: TRBV5-4; j_call: TRBJ2-5; cdr3_aa: ASSTRLAVGVETQY
v_call: TRBV11-3; j_call: TRBJ2-1; cdr3_aa: ASSPPGVWEQF
v_call: TRBV6-1; j_call: TRBJ1-1; cdr3_aa: ASQTPGQAF
v_call: TRBV9; j_call: TRBJ2-7; cdr3_aa: ASSPGQVHYEQY
v_call: TRBV5-1; j_call: TRBJ1-2; cdr3_aa: ASSLAPDYGYT
v_call: TRBV7-9; j_call: TRBJ2-1; cdr3_aa: ASSWGQLQEQF
v_call: TRBV5-1; j_call: TRBJ2-1; cdr3_aa: ASSPGQGYNEQF
v_call: TRBV7-9; j_call: TRBJ1-5; cdr3_aa: ASSLNTGVTQPQH
v_call: TRBV7-9; j_call: TRBJ1-3; cdr3_aa: SSSLEGRVTGNTIY
v_call: TRBV29-1; j_call: TRBJ1-3; cdr3_aa: SVVTDGNTIY
v_call: TRBV4-1; j_call: TRBJ1-1; cdr3_aa: ASSQVTGSTEAF
v_call: TRBV6-1; j_call: TRBJ1-2; cdr3_aa: ASSSVGGGAGYT
v_call: TRBV11-3; j_call: TRBJ2-5; cdr3_aa: ASSLRDQETQY
v_call: TRBV5-1; j_call: TRBJ1-4; cdr3_aa: ASSRGQGNEKLF
v_call: TRBV4-2; j_call: TRBJ2-6; cdr3_aa: ASSQELTSGANVLT
v_call: TRBV9; j_call: TRBJ1-2; cdr3_aa: ASSVGQSDYGYT
v_call: TRBV15; j_call: TRBJ2-1; cdr3_aa: ATSRDDGLAGGPGEQF
v_call: TRBV11-1; j_call: TRBJ2-7; cdr3_aa: ASSSKSDRLYVREQY
v_call: TRBV15; j_call: TRBJ2-7; cdr3_aa: ATSPNRGLEQY
v_call: TRBV27; j_call: TRBJ1-6; cdr3_aa: ASSLRRQDNSPLH
v_call: TRBV4-2; j_call: TRBJ2-5; cdr3_aa: ASSQDRSAAETQY